These T cell receptor beta chains were read from a single sample in a study of vaccination effects on CD4 cells after COVID-19. No antigens are known for them. This table comes from immunoSEQ multiplex PCR, and its TCRdb copy is limited to in-frame clones, with some not included. The repertoire holds about 40,000 clones, with around 67% as singletons. The sample in question was CD4+ T cells from PBMCs cultured with a peptide pool, obtained before COVID-19 vaccination. These receptors were collected from a human donor who had a prior SARS-CoV-2 infection. Each CDR3 is given with its conserved first and last residue. D genes are given only for firm matches. Only some rows state a clone size, as once, few, many or a class for expanded clones.

CDR3 protein: CATSDADSLGAYNEQFF
CDR3 DNA: TGTGCCACCAGTGATGCGGACTCACTGGGAGCCTACAATGAGCAGTTCTTC
J gene: TRBJ2-1
clone size: .
V gene: TRBV24-1
D gene: .

CDR3 protein: CASSSHSGTSLYEQYF
CDR3 DNA: TGTGCCAGCAGCTCCCACTCCGGGACTAGCCTCTACGAGCAGTACTTC
J gene: TRBJ2-7
clone size: .
V gene: TRBV9
D gene: TRBD2

CDR3 protein: CASSLVNTAQETQYF
CDR3 DNA: TGTGCCAGCAGCTTGGTAAACACAGCTCAAGAGACCCAGTACTTC
J gene: TRBJ2-5
clone size: .
V gene: TRBV5-4
D gene: .

CDR3 protein: CASSLEADYGYTF
CDR3 DNA: TGTGCCAGCAGCTTGGAAGCGGACTATGGCTACACCTTC
J gene: TRBJ1-2
clone size: .
V gene: TRBV5-4
D gene: .

CDR3 protein: CASSFQGFGYGYTF
CDR3 DNA: TGTGCCAGCAGTTTTCAGGGGTTCGGCTATGGCTACACCTTC
J gene: TRBJ1-2
clone size: .
V gene: TRBV6-5
D gene: .

CDR3 protein: CASPRRPALSGYTF
CDR3 DNA: TGTGCCAGCCCCCGGAGGCCGGCGTTAAGTGGCTACACCTTC
J gene: TRBJ1-2
clone size: .
V gene: TRBV7-2
D gene: .

CDR3 protein: CASSLVGRGPDTQYF
CDR3 DNA: TGTGCCAGCAGCTTGGTTGGCAGGGGCCCAGATACGCAGTATTTT
J gene: TRBJ2-3
clone size: .
V gene: TRBV5-6
D gene: .

CDR3 protein: CASSLLAGTETQYF
CDR3 DNA: TGTGCCAGCAGCTTACTAGCGGGAACAGAGACCCAGTACTTC
J gene: TRBJ2-5
clone size: .
V gene: TRBV13
D gene: TRBD2

CDR3 protein: CASSLSGTAKTDTQYF
CDR3 DNA: TGTGCCAGCTCCCTAAGCGGGACAGCAAAGACAGATACGCAGTATTTT
J gene: TRBJ2-3
clone size: few
V gene: TRBV21-1
D gene: .

CDR3 protein: CASSQTRQYEQYF
CDR3 DNA: TGTGCCAGCAGCCAAACCCGACAGTACGAGCAGTACTTC
J gene: TRBJ2-7
clone size: .
V gene: TRBV4-2
D gene: .

CDR3 protein: CASSLDLTGSYEQYF
CDR3 DNA: TGTGCCAGCAGCTTAGATCTAACAGGGTCCTACGAGCAGTACTTC
J gene: TRBJ2-7
clone size: few
V gene: TRBV11-3
D gene: .

CDR3 protein: CASSYGGEEAFF
CDR3 DNA: TGTGCCAGCAGTTACGGAGGGGAAGAAGCTTTCTTT
J gene: TRBJ1-1
clone size: .
V gene: TRBV6-5
D gene: .

CDR3 protein: CASSPWTSGTDTQYF
CDR3 DNA: TGCGCCAGCAGCCCTTGGACTAGCGGCACAGATACGCAGTATTTT
J gene: TRBJ2-3
clone size: .
V gene: TRBV4-3
D gene: TRBD2

CDR3 protein: CASSDGLAGGPSTDTQYF
CDR3 DNA: TGTGCCAGCAGCGACGGACTAGCGGGAGGTCCTAGCACAGATACGCAGTATTTT
J gene: TRBJ2-3
clone size: .
V gene: TRBV7-9
D gene: TRBD2

CDR3 protein: CASSRTGSHNSPLHF
CDR3 DNA: TGTGCCAGCAGTCGCACAGGGTCCCATAATTCACCCCTCCACTTT
J gene: TRBJ1-6
clone size: .
V gene: TRBV2
D gene: .

CDR3 protein: CASSQNGLAGGPVLDTQYF
CDR3 DNA: TGTGCCAGCAGCCAAAACGGACTAGCGGGGGGGCCGGTGCTGGATACGCAGTATTTT
J gene: TRBJ2-3
clone size: .
V gene: TRBV3-1/TRBV3-2
D gene: TRBD2

CDR3 protein: CSAIHPLAQYF
CDR3 DNA: TGCAGTGCTATCCATCCTTTGGCCCAGTACTTC
J gene: TRBJ2-5
clone size: .
V gene: TRBV20-1
D gene: .

CDR3 protein: CASSLGRDSEEYEQYF
CDR3 DNA: TGCGCCAGCAGCTTGGGCAGGGACTCCGAAGAGTACGAGCAGTACTTC
J gene: TRBJ2-7
clone size: .
V gene: TRBV5-1
D gene: .

CDR3 protein: CASSVGMGSYEQYF
CDR3 DNA: TGTGCCAGCAGCGTAGGAATGGGATCCTACGAGCAGTACTTC
J gene: TRBJ2-7
clone size: .
V gene: TRBV9
D gene: .

CDR3 protein: CASSVVTGGDYGYTF
CDR3 DNA: TGTGCCAGCAGCGTCGTGACAGGGGGCGACTATGGCTACACCTTC
J gene: TRBJ1-2
clone size: .
V gene: TRBV28
D gene: TRBD1

CDR3 protein: CASSYRPNTEAFF
CDR3 DNA: TGTGCCAGCAGTTACCGACCAAACACTGAAGCTTTCTTT
J gene: TRBJ1-1
clone size: .
V gene: TRBV6-5
D gene: .

CDR3 protein: CASSSQIQETQYF
CDR3 DNA: TGTGCCAGCAGCTCACAGATCCAAGAGACCCAGTACTTC
J gene: TRBJ2-5
clone size: .
V gene: TRBV11-2
D gene: .

CDR3 protein: CASSYTREREQYF
CDR3 DNA: TGTGCCAGCAGTTACACGCGGGAAAGGGAGCAGTACTTC
J gene: TRBJ2-7
clone size: .
V gene: TRBV6-5
D gene: .

CDR3 protein: CASSQDLGYEQFF
CDR3 DNA: TGCGCCAGCAGCCAAGATTTGGGGTATGAGCAGTTCTTC
J gene: TRBJ2-1
clone size: .
V gene: TRBV4-3
D gene: .

CDR3 protein: CASSSALRPFGAGNTIYF
CDR3 DNA: TGTGCCAGCTCATCAGCATTGCGACCGTTCGGGGCTGGAAACACCATATATTTT
J gene: TRBJ1-3
clone size: .
V gene: TRBV18
D gene: .

CDR3 protein: CAWSFGTFNSPLHF
CDR3 DNA: TGTGCCTGGAGTTTCGGGACATTTAATTCACCCCTCCACTTT
J gene: TRBJ1-6
clone size: once
V gene: TRBV30
D gene: .

CDR3 protein: CASSLGWGKTDEQFF
CDR3 DNA: TGTGCCAGCAGCTTAGGCTGGGGAAAAACGGATGAGCAGTTCTTC
J gene: TRBJ2-1
clone size: .
V gene: TRBV7-2
D gene: .

CDR3 protein: CASSSLYGLAF
CDR3 DNA: TGTGCCAGCAGTTCGTTATATGGCTTGGCCTTC
J gene: TRBJ1-2
clone size: .
V gene: TRBV12-3/TRBV12-4
D gene: .

CDR3 protein: CASSPYPASTNEKLFF
CDR3 DNA: TGTGCCAGCAGCCCCTACCCAGCGTCAACTAATGAAAAACTGTTTTTT
J gene: TRBJ1-4
clone size: .
V gene: TRBV9
D gene: .

CDR3 protein: CASSLSGNSYGYTF
CDR3 DNA: TGTGCCAGCAGCTTATCGGGGAACTCCTATGGCTACACCTTC
J gene: TRBJ1-2
clone size: once
V gene: TRBV11-3
D gene: .

CDR3 protein: CASSQTPVRTDTQYF
CDR3 DNA: TGTGCCAGCTCACAGACCCCGGTGCGTACAGATACGCAGTATTTT
J gene: TRBJ2-3
clone size: .
V gene: TRBV18
D gene: .

CDR3 protein: CASSYSVGERLQETQYF
CDR3 DNA: TGTGCCAGCAGTTACTCAGTGGGGGAGCGCCTACAAGAGACCCAGTACTTC
J gene: TRBJ2-5
clone size: .
V gene: TRBV6-7
D gene: .

CDR3 protein: CASSSGGDTQYF
CDR3 DNA: TGCGCCAGCAGTAGCGGAGGAGATACGCAGTATTTT
J gene: TRBJ2-3
clone size: .
V gene: TRBV5-1
D gene: .

CDR3 protein: CSVWGIDEKLFF
CDR3 DNA: TGCAGCGTTTGGGGGATCGACGAAAAACTGTTTTTT
J gene: TRBJ1-4
clone size: .
V gene: TRBV29-1
D gene: .

CDR3 protein: CASSMEVIGGELFF
CDR3 DNA: TGTGCCAGTAGTATGGAGGTGATTGGCGGGGAGCTGTTTTTT
J gene: TRBJ2-2
clone size: .
V gene: TRBV19
D gene: .

CDR3 protein: CASSPGTGEGYTF
CDR3 DNA: TGCGCCAGCAGCCCCGGGACAGGGGAGGGCTACACCTTC
J gene: TRBJ1-2
clone size: few
V gene: TRBV5-1
D gene: TRBD1

CDR3 protein: CASSKTSVFSNEQFF
CDR3 DNA: TGTGCCAGCAGTAAGACTAGCGTGTTTAGCAATGAGCAGTTCTTC
J gene: TRBJ2-1
clone size: .
V gene: TRBV6-5
D gene: TRBD2

CDR3 protein: CASSQDFLAYEQYF
CDR3 DNA: TGCGCCAGCAGCCAAGATTTTCTAGCCTACGAGCAGTACTTC
J gene: TRBJ2-7
clone size: .
V gene: TRBV4-3
D gene: .

CDR3 protein: CASSRWDGGSGNTIYF
CDR3 DNA: TGTGCCAGTAGTAGATGGGACGGAGGCTCTGGAAACACCATATATTTT
J gene: TRBJ1-3
clone size: .
V gene: TRBV19
D gene: .

CDR3 protein: CASSSLTGGAGVSGYTF
CDR3 DNA: TGTGCCAGCAGCTCACTGACAGGGGGCGCAGGTGTAAGTGGCTACACCTTC
J gene: TRBJ1-2
clone size: .
V gene: TRBV7-6
D gene: TRBD1

CDR3 protein: CASSHRVPPGETQYF
CDR3 DNA: TGCGCCAGCAGCCATCGGGTCCCCCCGGGAGAGACCCAGTACTTC
J gene: TRBJ2-5
clone size: .
V gene: TRBV4-1
D gene: .

CDR3 protein: CASSPTGNPYEQYF
CDR3 DNA: TGTGCCAGCAGCCCGACAGGGAACCCTTACGAGCAGTACTTC
J gene: TRBJ2-7
clone size: .
V gene: TRBV9
D gene: TRBD1

CDR3 protein: CASSSDRGAIHVENNSPLHF
CDR3 DNA: TGTGCCAGCAGCTCTGACAGGGGGGCTATCCACGTTGAGAATAATTCACCCCTCCACTTT
J gene: TRBJ1-6
clone size: .
V gene: TRBV7-3
D gene: TRBD1

CDR3 protein: CASSLRPGQTTTRPTQYF
CDR3 DNA: TGTGCCAGCAGCTTACGTCCCGGACAGACAACTACTCGACCGACGCAGTATTTT
J gene: TRBJ2-3
clone size: .
V gene: TRBV7-6
D gene: .

CDR3 protein: CASSIDPLAGGQVYF
CDR3 DNA: TGCGCCAGCAGCATCGATCCGCTAGCGGGGGGGCAGGTCTACTTC
J gene: TRBJ2-5
clone size: .
V gene: TRBV5-1
D gene: TRBD2

CDR3 protein: CASSRDQETQYF
CDR3 DNA: TGTGCCAGCAGCCGGGATCAAGAGACCCAGTACTTC
J gene: TRBJ2-5
clone size: .
V gene: TRBV12-3/TRBV12-4
D gene: .

CDR3 protein: CASSKGQGANYEQYF
CDR3 DNA: TGTGCCAGCAGCAAGGGACAGGGGGCTAACTACGAGCAGTACTTC
J gene: TRBJ2-7
clone size: .
V gene: TRBV5-4
D gene: TRBD1

CDR3 protein: CASSLGEGTEAFF
CDR3 DNA: TGCGCCAGCAGCTTGGGGGAAGGAACTGAAGCTTTCTTT
J gene: TRBJ1-1
clone size: .
V gene: TRBV5-1
D gene: .

CDR3 protein: CASSLVPGQVQYF
CDR3 DNA: TGTGCCAGCAGCTTAGTGCCCGGACAGGTTCAGTACTTC
J gene: TRBJ2-4
clone size: once
V gene: TRBV7-9
D gene: TRBD1

CDR3 protein: CASSSGTETNEQFF
CDR3 DNA: TGTGCCAGCAGCTCCGGGACAGAAACTAATGAGCAGTTCTTC
J gene: TRBJ2-1
clone size: .
V gene: TRBV7-3
D gene: TRBD1

CDR3 protein: CASNWGRTGGSYEQYF
CDR3 DNA: TGTGCTAGCAACTGGGGCAGGACGGGAGGATCCTACGAGCAGTACTTC
J gene: TRBJ2-7
clone size: .
V gene: TRBV7-7
D gene: TRBD2

CDR3 protein: CASNRYLGYEQYF
CDR3 DNA: TGTGCCAGCAACAGGTACCTAGGGTACGAGCAGTACTTC
J gene: TRBJ2-7
clone size: few
V gene: TRBV2
D gene: .

CDR3 protein: CASSLFAGPAESQYF
CDR3 DNA: TGTGCCAGCAGCCTGTTCGCGGGGCCGGCGGAGTCCCAGTACTTC
J gene: TRBJ2-5
clone size: .
V gene: TRBV7-9
D gene: .